This is a list of T cell receptor beta chains from one sample in a study of tumor-infiltrating lymphocytes in localized non-small cell lung cancer. Produced via immunoSEQ multiplex PCR; TCRdb's table is partial and in-frame only. This table has about 25,000 clones, approximately 71% appearing once. Sequenced material: lung tumor tissue. These receptors were obtained from a human donor with non-small cell lung cancer. Both conserved end residues are part of each CDR3. D genes are given only for firm matches. Not all rows give a size; the values are once, few, many and, for expanded clones, a class.

V gene	J gene	clone size	D gene	CDR3 DNA	CDR3 protein
TRBV5-6	TRBJ1-6	-	TRBD1	TGTGCCAGCAGCTTGGGGACAGGGGGGAATAATTCACCCCTCCACTTT	CASSLGTGGNNSPLHF
TRBV5-4	TRBJ2-3	medium-sized	-	TGTGCCAGCAGCTTATCCGGGACCTATAGCACAGATACGCAGTATTTT	CASSLSGTYSTDTQYF
TRBV18	TRBJ2-5	-	-	TGTGCCAGCTCACCACCAGGTAACAGAGAGGTAGAGACCCAGTACTTC	CASSPPGNREVETQYF
TRBV5-4	TRBJ1-1	-	TRBD1	TGTGCCAGCAGCCGCAGTGTTGTAACAGGGGATGAAGCTTTCTTT	CASSRSVVTGDEAFF
TRBV30	TRBJ1-3	-	-	TGTGCCTGGAGTACCCCGGGACACTCGAGCTCTGGAAACACCATATATTTT	CAWSTPGHSSSGNTIYF
TRBV7-2	TRBJ1-5	-	-	TGTGCCAGCAGCCTTGGGGGGGATGTCCAGCATTTT	CASSLGGDVQHF
TRBV19	TRBJ2-7	once	-	TGTGCCAGTAAGAATCCAGGAGTTTCCGAGCAGTACTTC	CASKNPGVSEQYF
TRBV28	TRBJ2-2	few	TRBD2	TGTGCCAGCAGTTTCCACCTAGCGGGAGGGCCCATGGACACCGGGGAGCTGTTTTTT	CASSFHLAGGPMDTGELFF
TRBV29-1	TRBJ2-6	-	-	TGCAGCGTTGCAAGCTCTGGGGCCAACGTCCTGACTTTC	CSVASSGANVLTF
TRBV19	TRBJ2-7	-	-	TGTGCCAGTAGTGCCGGTCGGGGCCCAGCCTACGAGCAGTACTTC	CASSAGRGPAYEQYF
TRBV28	TRBJ2-7	-	TRBD2	TGTGCCAGCAGGACGCTAGCGGGAGGGTCTGAGCAGTACTTC	CASRTLAGGSEQYF
TRBV20-1	TRBJ2-5	few	-	TGCAGCGCGAATTACCAAGAGACCCAGTACTTC	CSANYQETQYF
TRBV18	TRBJ2-1	medium-sized	TRBD2	TGTGCCAGCTCACGAGGACTAGCGGGAGGTTCGAATGAGCAGTTCTTC	CASSRGLAGGSNEQFF
TRBV11-2	TRBJ1-6	-	-	TGTGCCAGCAGCTTAGCTGGACCCAATTCACCCCTCCACTTT	CASSLAGPNSPLHF
TRBV5-4	TRBJ1-4	-	-	TGCGCCAGCAGCCGAGTTTTGAGGACGGTTCTGTTTTTT	CASSRVLRTVLFF
TRBV5-6	TRBJ1-5	few	TRBD1	TGTGCCAGCAGCTTGGGGACAGGGGGGCGGCCCCAGCATTTT	CASSLGTGGRPQHF
TRBV28	TRBJ1-4	-	-	TGTGCCAGCAGTTTAGACCGGGGACTTTCGAGGGAAAAACTGTTTTTT	CASSLDRGLSREKLFF
TRBV7-7	TRBJ1-1	-	TRBD1	TGTGCCAGCAGCCGGGACAGGAACACTGAAGCTTTCTTT	CASSRDRNTEAFF
TRBV28	TRBJ1-5	-	TRBD1	TGTGCCAGCTATAGACAGGGAAGCTTGGGTCAGCCCCAGCATTTT	CASYRQGSLGQPQHF
TRBV4-2	TRBJ1-5	-	-	TGTGCCAGCAGCAAAGGGTCTGGGGACGCGACCTATAGCAATCAGCCCCAGCATTTT	CASSKGSGDATYSNQPQHF
TRBV4-3	TRBJ2-7	once	-	TGCGCCAGCAGCCAAGGGGAACAGTTCCACGAGCAGTACTTC	CASSQGEQFHEQYF
TRBV7-8	TRBJ1-1	-	-	TGTGCCAGCAGCTCCCGGGAGGGCCCCGAAACTGAAGCTTTCTTT	CASSSREGPETEAFF
TRBV11-1	TRBJ2-3	-	TRBD2	TGTGCCAGCAGCTCCGGACTAGCGGGGTACACAGATACGCAGTATTTT	CASSSGLAGYTDTQYF
TRBV4-1	TRBJ2-2	once	-	TGCGCCAGCAGCCAAGAATCCGTCGTTCCCGGGGAGCTGTTTTTT	CASSQESVVPGELFF
TRBV6-6	TRBJ2-5	-	TRBD1	TGTGCCGTCAGGGGGTATCGGCAAGAGACCCAGTACTTC	CAVRGYRQETQYF
TRBV5-1	TRBJ2-7	-	TRBD1	TGCGCCAGCAGCCCTAGACAGGGGGCGATCGAGCAGTACTTC	CASSPRQGAIEQYF
TRBV19	TRBJ1-2	-	TRBD1	TGTGCCAGTAGTTCCTCAGGGGGCGCACAGGGCTACACCTTC	CASSSSGGAQGYTF
TRBV7-9	TRBJ1-5	many	TRBD1	TGTGCCAGCAGCTTGGGACAGGGAAATCAGCCCCAGCATTTT	CASSLGQGNQPQHF
TRBV5-5	TRBJ2-3	-	TRBD2	TGTGCCAGCAGCTTGGGATTTACTAGCGGCACAGATACGCAGTATTTT	CASSLGFTSGTDTQYF
TRBV4-3	TRBJ2-7	-	TRBD2	TGCGCCAGCAGCCAAGGACTAGCGGGAGCCTACGAGCAGTACTTC	CASSQGLAGAYEQYF
TRBV7-8	TRBJ1-4	-	-	TGTGCCAGCACGATAGCAACTAATGAAAAACTGTTTTTT	CASTIATNEKLFF